These 22 T cell receptor beta chains were all obtained from the same sample, sequenced in a study of spatial heterogeneity in lung cancer. TCRdb ran MiXCR on the 5' RACE reads and lists one entry per CDR3 protein. The sample includes approximately 110,000 distinct CDR3 sequences, under 14% of them seen just once. Sample time point: blood at routine non-recurrence follow-up after resection. The sequences come from PBMCs, collected at follow-up. Source of these receptors: a female donor with early-stage non-small cell lung cancer.

This clonotype has a count of ten or more. This chain links TRBV2 with TRBJ2-6; D remains ambiguous. The germline CDR1 and CDR2 sequences are SNHLY and FYNNEI. This CDR3 comprises 15 residues. V shed 6 bases and J shed 0 bases, with 9 bases lying between them. CDR3 sequence (DNA): TGTGCCAGCAGCCAGAGAAACTCTGGGGCCAACGTCCTGACTTTC. Translating it yields CASSQRNSGANVLTF.

This clonotype was found a few times. This chain connects TRBV2 to TRBJ1-5; D unclear. Germline CDR1 reads SNHLY; CDR2 reads FYNNEI. The CDR3 consists of 13 residues. The germline V and J ends were trimmed by 1 base and 6 bases, with 7 bases remaining between them. This chain's CDR3 is CASSEGERQPQHF. Here the CDR3 DNA reads TGTGCCAGCAGTGAAGGGGAACGTCAGCCCCAGCATTTT.

The V gene is TRBV19, the J gene TRBJ2-1; 8 bases match TRBD2. The CDR3 extends over 15 amino acids. CDR1 and CDR2 (germline): LNHDA, SQIVND (reference sequence). With V trimmed by 2 bases and J by 2 bases, 2 bases remained unmatched. Here the CDR3 reads CASSIQLAAYNEQFF. DNA of the CDR3: TGTGCCAGTAGTATACAACTAGCGGCCTACAATGAGCAGTTCTTC.

There are many counts of this clonotype. This rearrangement joins TRBV6-2 or TRBV6-3 to TRBJ1-6, with D unclear. V dropped 1 base and J dropped 7 bases, with 5 bases sitting between them. Germline assignment: CDR1 MNHEY and CDR2 SVGEGT. The length of the CDR3 is 13 residues. CDR3 residues: CASSYFGNSPLHF. CDR3 DNA sequence: TGTGCCAGCAGTTACTTTGGGAATTCACCCCTCCACTTT.

The chain's CDR3 is CATSEPGLGTDTQYF. For the CDR3, the DNA is TGTGCCACCAGTGAACCGGGCCTGGGCACAGATACGCAGTATTTT. The rearrangement links TRBV24-1 to TRBJ2-3; D gene unclear. Germline V gene data show CDR1 as KGHDR and CDR2 as SFDVKD. This CDR3 region has 15 residues. The germline V and J ends were trimmed by 4 bases and 1 base, with 11 bases remaining between them.

This chain joins TRBV29-1 and TRBJ2-1; 7 bases fit TRBD2. Unmatched junction bases numbered 14, after V lost 5 bases and J lost 7 bases. CDR1 and CDR2 from the germline V gene are SQVTM and ANQGSEA. CDR3 length: 15 amino acids. CDR3 nucleotides: TGCAGCGTTTACGGACTAGGCCCGGGCGAAAATGAGCAGTTCTTC. Translating gives CSVYGLGPGENEQFF.

The chain is built from TRBV11-3 and TRBJ2-7; the D gene is possibly TRBD2 (6 bases). This CDR3 contains 15 residues. V was shortened by 1 base and J by 2 bases, with 12 bases between the two germline ends. In germline, CDR1 is SGHNT, CDR2 YENEEA. The CDR3 loop reads CASSLGPGVAYEQYF. DNA for the CDR3: TGTGCCAGCAGCTTAGGACCGGGAGTAGCCTACGAGCAGTACTTC.

This clonotype appeared a few times. The rearrangement joins TRBV12-5 to TRBJ2-1; 7 nucleotides agree with TRBD1. J was trimmed by 8 bases and V by 1 base; bases with no gene match: 5. The CDR3 spans 14 residues. In germline, CDR1 is LGHNT, CDR2 FRNRAP. The CDR3 sequence: CASGLGQGRYEQFF. CDR3 in DNA: TGTGCTAGTGGTTTGGGACAGGGTAGGTATGAGCAGTTCTTC. The variable domain in full, completed from reference TRBV12-5 and TRBJ2-1, reads DARVTQTPRHKVTEMGQEVTMRCQPILGHNTVFWYRQTMMQGLELLAYFRNRAPLDDSGMPKDRFSAEMPDATLATLKIQPSEPRDSAVYFCASGLGQGRYEQFFGPGTRLTVL.

V and J are TRBV6-2 or TRBV6-3 and TRBJ2-1, with D perhaps TRBD1 (6 bases). V was pared by 8 bases and J by 3 bases, with 14 bases between. CDR3 size: 14 residues. Germline V gene data show CDR1 as MNHEY and CDR2 as SVGEGT. The CDR3 DNA reads TGTGCCAGCGATACAGGGCCCTACTACAATGAGCAGTTCTTC. Residues: CASDTGPYYNEQFF.

The chain has TRBV18 and TRBJ1-2, with TRBD1 as a possible D gene (6 bases). Between the trimmed V and J ends, which lost 3 bases and 2 bases, there was a span of 7 bases. The CDR3 has 13 amino acids. From germline, CDR1 is KGHSH and CDR2 LQKENI. The CDR3 DNA reads as TGTGCCAGCTCACCGGGACACAACTATGGCTACACCTTC. Protein sequence: CASSPGHNYGYTF.

This clonotype was counted between two and nine times. The chain joins TRBV3-1 to TRBJ2-3; 7 bases agree with TRBD1. This CDR3 contains 15 residues. J gave up 5 bases and V 4 bases, and 9 bases lay outside the gene matches. The V gene's germline CDR1 is LGHDT and CDR2 YNNKEL (reference sequence). CDR3: CASSRGGQYQDTQYF. The CDR3 region has the DNA TGTGCCAGCAGCCGAGGGGGACAGTACCAAGATACGCAGTATTTT.

This clonotype was picked up many times. The V call is TRBV11-2, the J call TRBJ2-1; TRBD2 agrees at 12 bases. The V gene end was trimmed by 5 bases and the J gene end by 7 bases; junction bases not matched to a gene: 3. The CDR3 contains 14 residues. Looked up from germline, CDR1 is SGHAT and CDR2 is FQNNGV. CDR3 sequence reads: CASSEGLAGNEQFF. The CDR3 nucleotides read TGTGCCAGCAGCGAGGGACTAGCGGGTAATGAGCAGTTCTTC.

There are many counts of this clonotype. The chain employs TRBV5-1 and TRBJ2-3, with a possible D match to TRBD2 (6 bases). This CDR3 is 15 amino acids long. Germline CDR1 is SGHRS and CDR2 is YFSETQ. V was shortened by 5 bases and J by 2 bases, with 15 bases between the two germline ends. DNA of the CDR3: TGCGCCAGCAGGATGGGACTGCCCATCACAGATACGCAGTATTTT. This sequence encodes CASRMGLPITDTQYF.

The V and J genes are TRBV7-8 and TRBJ2-3; TRBD1 is a possible D gene (6 bases). Germline V lookup: CDR1 SGHVS, CDR2 FQNEAQ. The CDR3 runs 15 residues. V dropped 3 bases and J dropped 3 bases, with 13 bases sitting between them. The CDR3 DNA is TGTGCCAGCAGCTTCGGGACATACACTACAGATACGCAGTATTTT. Translated: CASSFGTYTTDTQYF.

This clonotype was recorded a few times. The genes are TRBV28 and TRBJ1-1, with D possibly being TRBD1 (5 bases). The germline V gene encodes CDR1 MDHEN and CDR2 SYDVKM. This CDR3 spans 11 amino acids. The V and J ends lost 8 bases and 10 bases respectively, with 14 bases between them. In DNA, the CDR3 is TGTGCCAGCGGGAACAGGATAATAGCTTTCTTT. Amino acid sequence: CASGNRIIAFF.

In the case of this clonotype: A read error may produce the germline difference seen at one junction end. The chain recombines TRBV11-2 with TRBJ2-1; D may be TRBD2 (6 bases). The CDR3 contains 12 residues. The V gene's germline CDR1 is SGHAT and CDR2 FQNNGV. CDR3 bases: TGTGCCAGCAGCGGCCGACTAGTAGGGTTGCTCTTC. Translating it yields CASSGRLVGLLF.

This clonotype was seen many times. This chain connects TRBV3-1 to TRBJ2-7; no clear D. Germline CDR1 LGHDT, CDR2 YNNKEL (reference sequence). The V end was cut by 4 bases, the J end by 6 bases, with 13 bases between. The CDR3 covers 13 residues. The CDR3 protein is CASSRYSSGEQYF. CDR3 in DNA: TGTGCCAGCAGCCGATATTCTTCAGGCGAGCAGTACTTC.

The sample holds many counts of this clonotype. The rearrangement uses TRBV10-3 and TRBJ2-7; D call uncertain. Trimming pared 3 bases from V and 7 bases from J, leaving 13 bases between. Looked up from germline, CDR1 is ENHRY and CDR2 is SYGVKD. This CDR3 is 13 amino acids long. In DNA form, the CDR3 reads TGTGCCATCAGTGATGTACAGTGGTGGGAGCAGTACTTC. Translated, it gives CAISDVQWWEQYF.

The rearrangement uses TRBV28 and TRBJ2-1, with 7 nucleotides matching TRBD1. Per germline, CDR1 MDHEN and CDR2 SYDVKM. V trimming: 4 bases; J trimming: 2 bases; junction bases outside the gene matches: 11. The CDR3 loop spans 17 amino acids. Written as DNA, the CDR3 is TGTGCCAGCAGTTCCCCAGCCCGACAGGGACCCTACAATGAGCAGTTCTTC. This gives the protein CASSSPARQGPYNEQFF.

This clonotype was counted between two and nine times. The V gene is TRBV6-5, the J gene TRBJ2-6, with a weak D call TRBD2 (6 bases). The CDR3 is 14 amino acids. V was trimmed by 10 bases and J by 2 bases, leaving 12 bases between them. The V gene's germline CDR1 is MNHEY and CDR2 SVGAGI. In DNA form, the CDR3 reads TGTGCCACTCTGCGGGGAGCTGGGGCCAACGTCCTGACTTTC. It codes for CATLRGAGANVLTF.

There are a few counts of this clonotype. The chain joins TRBV7-9 to TRBJ1-1; TRBD1 might be the D (5 bases). Germline values: CDR1 SEHNR, CDR2 FQNEAQ (reference sequence). The CDR3 totals 12 residues. Trimming took off 8 bases at V and 5 bases at J, with 12 bases between the two ends. In DNA form, the CDR3 reads TGTGCCAGCGGCCGGGGCCAGACTGAAGCTTTCTTT. Translated, it gives CASGRGQTEAFF.

This clonotype has only a few counts. The gene calls are TRBV7-2 and TRBJ1-4; no firm D call. Germline V CDR1 and CDR2: SGHTA, FQGNSA. V was trimmed by 1 base and J by 8 bases, leaving 17 bases between them. The length of the CDR3 is 16 residues. CDR3 sequence reads: CASSLGPGQVNEKLFF. CDR3 DNA: TGTGCCAGCAGCTTAGGTCCGGGTCAGGTCAACGAAAAACTGTTTTTT.